This entry is about one TCR beta chain. Its target is not known. The data derive from a study of a mutant IDH1 vaccine in newly diagnosed glioma. Overall study context: The initiation of vaccination occurred 4-6 weeks after radiotherapy alone, or with temozolomide cycles. Most had both radiotherapy and temozolomide beforehand; others had only one.

Time point in this sample: week 35, safety follow-up. Alongside topical imiquimod, each dose of vaccine comprised 300 ug of mutant IDH1 20-mer peptide. Every donor had a new WHO grade 3 or 4 astrocytoma that was IDH1-mutant, with loss of nuclear ATRX. CDR3 size: 14 residues. TCRdb's table, derived via immunoSEQ multiplex PCR, lists solely in-frame clones and lacks some. The data hold roughly 50,000 clones, with approximately 80% observed a single time. The V and J genes are TRBV21-1 and TRBJ1-1; TRBD1 is the table's D call and was not checked against the DNA. TRBV21-1 is annotated as a pseudogene. The TCR was taken from a woman aged 18-30 years with glioma. Source: PBMCs, taken from a glioma patient whose treatment included an IDH1 peptide vaccine. This CDR3 is CASNPQGTPDEAFF. The CDR3 nucleotides are TGTGCCAGCAACCCACAGGGAACGCCAGATGAAGCTTTCTTT.